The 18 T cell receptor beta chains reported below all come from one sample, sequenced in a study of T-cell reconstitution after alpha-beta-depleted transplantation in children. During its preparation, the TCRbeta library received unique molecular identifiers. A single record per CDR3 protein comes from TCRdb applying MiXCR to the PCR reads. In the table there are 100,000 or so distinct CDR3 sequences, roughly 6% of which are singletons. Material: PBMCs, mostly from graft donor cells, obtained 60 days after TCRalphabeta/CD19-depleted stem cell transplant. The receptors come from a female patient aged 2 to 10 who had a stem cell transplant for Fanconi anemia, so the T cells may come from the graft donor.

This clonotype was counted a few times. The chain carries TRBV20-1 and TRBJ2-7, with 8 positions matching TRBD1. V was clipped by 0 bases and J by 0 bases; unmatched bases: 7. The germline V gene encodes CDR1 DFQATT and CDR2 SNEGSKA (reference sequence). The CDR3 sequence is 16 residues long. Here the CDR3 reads CSARDLTQGASYEQYF. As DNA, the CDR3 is TGCAGTGCTAGAGATTTAACGCAGGGGGCCTCCTACGAGCAGTACTTC.

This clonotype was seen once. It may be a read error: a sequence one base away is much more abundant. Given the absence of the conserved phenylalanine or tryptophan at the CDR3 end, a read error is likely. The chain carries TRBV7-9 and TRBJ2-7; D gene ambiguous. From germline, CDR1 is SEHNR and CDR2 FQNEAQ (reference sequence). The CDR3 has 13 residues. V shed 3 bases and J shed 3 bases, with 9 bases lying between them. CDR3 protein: CASSFASLYEQYY. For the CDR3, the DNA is TGTGCCAGCAGCTTTGCTAGTCTCTACGAGCAGTACTAC.

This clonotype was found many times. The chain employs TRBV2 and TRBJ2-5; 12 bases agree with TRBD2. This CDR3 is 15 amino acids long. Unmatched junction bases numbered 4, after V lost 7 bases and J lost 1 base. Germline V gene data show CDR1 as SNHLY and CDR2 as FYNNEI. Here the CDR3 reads CASNGLAGSQETQYF. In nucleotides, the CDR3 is TGTGCCAGCAACGGACTAGCGGGGAGCCAAGAGACCCAGTACTTC. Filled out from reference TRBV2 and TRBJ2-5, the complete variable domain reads EPEVTQTPSHQVTQMGQEVILRCVPISNHLYFYWYRQILGQKVEFLVSFYNNEISEKSEIFDDQFSVERPDGSNFTLKIRSTKLEDSAMYFCASNGLAGSQETQYFGPGTRLLVL.

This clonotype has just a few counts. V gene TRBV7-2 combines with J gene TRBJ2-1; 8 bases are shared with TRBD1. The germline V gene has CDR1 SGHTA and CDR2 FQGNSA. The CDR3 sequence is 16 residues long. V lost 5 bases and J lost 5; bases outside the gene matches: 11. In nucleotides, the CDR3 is TGTGCCAGCAGCCCCCGGGGGACAGGTCCTCACAATGAGCAGTTCTTC. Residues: CASSPRGTGPHNEQFF.

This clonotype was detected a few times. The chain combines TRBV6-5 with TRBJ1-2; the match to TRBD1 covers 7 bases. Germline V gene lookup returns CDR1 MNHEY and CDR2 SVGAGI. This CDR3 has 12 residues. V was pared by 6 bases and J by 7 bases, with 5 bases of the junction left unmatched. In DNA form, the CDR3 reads TGTGCCAGCAGCCGACAGGGATTTGGCTACACCTTC. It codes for CASSRQGFGYTF.

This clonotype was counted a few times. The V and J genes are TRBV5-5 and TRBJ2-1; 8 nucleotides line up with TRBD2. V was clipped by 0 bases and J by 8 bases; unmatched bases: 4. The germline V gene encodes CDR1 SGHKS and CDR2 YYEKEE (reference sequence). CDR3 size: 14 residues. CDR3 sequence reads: CASSLAGLVYEQFF. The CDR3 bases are TGTGCCAGCAGCTTGGCGGGACTAGTCTATGAGCAGTTCTTC.

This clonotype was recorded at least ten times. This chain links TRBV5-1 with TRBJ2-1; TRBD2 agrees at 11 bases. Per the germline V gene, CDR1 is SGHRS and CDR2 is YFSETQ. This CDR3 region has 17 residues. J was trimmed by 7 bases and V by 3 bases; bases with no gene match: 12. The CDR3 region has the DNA TGCGCCAGCAGCTGGGCGCTACTAGCGGGAGATTGGAATGAGCAGTTCTTC. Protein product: CASSWALLAGDWNEQFF.

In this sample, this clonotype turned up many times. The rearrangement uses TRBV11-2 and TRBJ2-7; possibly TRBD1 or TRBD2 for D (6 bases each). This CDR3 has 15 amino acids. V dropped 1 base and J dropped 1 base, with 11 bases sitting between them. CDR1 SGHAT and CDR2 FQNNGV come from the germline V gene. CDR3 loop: CASSLAGGRSYEQYF. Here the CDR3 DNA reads TGTGCCAGCAGCTTAGCCGGGGGCAGGTCCTACGAGCAGTACTTC. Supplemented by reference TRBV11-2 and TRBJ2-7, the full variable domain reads EAGVAQSPRYKIIEKRQSVAFWCNPISGHATLYWYQQILGQGPKLLIQFQNNGVVDDSQLPKDRFSAERLKGVDSTLKIQPAKLEDSAVYLCASSLAGGRSYEQYFGPGTRLTVT.

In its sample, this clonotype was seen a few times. The CDR3 DNA sequence: TGCAGTGCTAGAGGAGGAGGGCAAGAAGTTACGCAGTATTTT. Protein sequence: CSARGGGQEVTQYF. The chain is built from TRBV20-1 and TRBJ2-3; D is perhaps TRBD2 (6 bases). V was trimmed by 1 base and J by 8 bases, leaving 16 bases between them. Germline V gene sequence: CDR1 DFQATT, CDR2 SNEGSKA (reference sequence). The CDR3 consists of 14 residues.

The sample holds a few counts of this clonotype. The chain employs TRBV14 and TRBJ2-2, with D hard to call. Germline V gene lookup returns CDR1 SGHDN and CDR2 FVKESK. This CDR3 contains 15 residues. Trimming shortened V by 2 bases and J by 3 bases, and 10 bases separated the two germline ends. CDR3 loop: CASSQWVSDTGELFF. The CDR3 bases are TGTGCCAGCAGCCAATGGGTATCGGACACCGGGGAGCTGTTTTTT.

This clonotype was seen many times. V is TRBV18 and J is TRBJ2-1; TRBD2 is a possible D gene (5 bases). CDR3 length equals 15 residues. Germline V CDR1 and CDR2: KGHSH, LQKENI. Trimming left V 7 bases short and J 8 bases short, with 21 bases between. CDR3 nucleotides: TGTGCCAGCTTCTCGACTATTACGGGGTTCGATGAGCAGTTCTTC. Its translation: CASFSTITGFDEQFF.

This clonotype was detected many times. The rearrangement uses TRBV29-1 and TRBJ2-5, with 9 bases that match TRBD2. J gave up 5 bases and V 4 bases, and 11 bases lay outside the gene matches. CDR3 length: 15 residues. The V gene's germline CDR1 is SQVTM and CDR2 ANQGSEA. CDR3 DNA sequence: TGCAGCGTTGGCGGGGGGGTCGCTTTCGGGGAGACCCAGTACTTC. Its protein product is CSVGGGVAFGETQYF.

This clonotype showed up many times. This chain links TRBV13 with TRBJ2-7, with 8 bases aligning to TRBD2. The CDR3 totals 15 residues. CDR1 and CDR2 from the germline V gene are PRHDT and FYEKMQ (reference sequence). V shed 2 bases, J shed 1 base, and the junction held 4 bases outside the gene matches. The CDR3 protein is CASSLFRGGSYEQYF. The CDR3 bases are TGTGCCAGCAGCTTATTCCGGGGGGGGTCCTACGAGCAGTACTTC.

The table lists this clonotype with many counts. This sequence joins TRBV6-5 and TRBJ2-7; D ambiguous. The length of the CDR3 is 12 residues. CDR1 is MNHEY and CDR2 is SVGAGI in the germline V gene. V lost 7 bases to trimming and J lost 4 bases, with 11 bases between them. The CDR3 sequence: CASTQDGYEQYF. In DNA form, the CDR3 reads TGTGCCAGCACCCAGGACGGGTACGAGCAGTACTTC.

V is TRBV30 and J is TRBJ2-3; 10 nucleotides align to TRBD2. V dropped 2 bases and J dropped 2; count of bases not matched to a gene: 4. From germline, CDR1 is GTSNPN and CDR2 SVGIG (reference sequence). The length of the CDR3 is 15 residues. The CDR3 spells CAWSRSGGPTDTQYF. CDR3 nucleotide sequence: TGTGCCTGGAGTCGTAGCGGGGGGCCCACAGATACGCAGTATTTT. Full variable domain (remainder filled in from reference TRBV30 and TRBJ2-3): SQTIHQWPATLVQPVGSPLSLECTVEGTSNPNLYWYRQAAGRGLQLLFYSVGIGQISSEVPQNLSASRPQDRQFILSSKKLLLSDSGFYLCAWSRSGGPTDTQYFGPGTRLTVL.

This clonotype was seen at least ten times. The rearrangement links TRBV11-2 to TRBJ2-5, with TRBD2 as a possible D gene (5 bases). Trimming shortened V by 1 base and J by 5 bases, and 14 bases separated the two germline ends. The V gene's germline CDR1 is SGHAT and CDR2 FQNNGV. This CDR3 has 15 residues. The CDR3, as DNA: TGTGCCAGCAGCTTAGGCGGGCTAGGCCAGGAGACCCAGTACTTC. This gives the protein CASSLGGLGQETQYF.

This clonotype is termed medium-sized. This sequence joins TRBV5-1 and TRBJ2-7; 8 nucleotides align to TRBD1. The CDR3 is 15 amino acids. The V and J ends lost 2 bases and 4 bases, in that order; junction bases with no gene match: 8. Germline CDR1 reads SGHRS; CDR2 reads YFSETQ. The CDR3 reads CASSFVMQGAYEQYF. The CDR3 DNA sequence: TGCGCCAGCAGCTTCGTGATGCAGGGGGCGTACGAGCAGTACTTC.

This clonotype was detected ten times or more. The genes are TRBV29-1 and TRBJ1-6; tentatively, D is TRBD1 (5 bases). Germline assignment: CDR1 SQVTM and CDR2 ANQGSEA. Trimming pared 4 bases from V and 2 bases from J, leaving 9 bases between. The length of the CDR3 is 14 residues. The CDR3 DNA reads TGCAGCGTTGGAGGGACCCCCTATAATTCACCCCTCCACTTT. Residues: CSVGGTPYNSPLHF.